Listed below are T cell receptor beta chains from one sample, sequenced in a study of STAT5B mutations in CD4+ large granular lymphocyte leukemia. Clones were read by immunoSEQ multiplex PCR, and TCRdb kept only the in-frame ones, dropping some. The sample has about 33,000 clones, about 85% seen once. The specimen was CD4+ T cells from blood buffy coats. The source of these receptors is a human donor in good health. Both conserved end residues are part of each CDR3. Expanded clones get a size class; other rows say once, few or many, or leave the size out.

v_call: TRBV7-8
j_call: TRBJ2-2
clone_size: NA
cdr3_aa: CASSRGGSRSGELFF

v_call: TRBV29-1
j_call: TRBJ1-4
clone_size: NA
cdr3_aa: CSAGDSFNEKLFF

v_call: TRBV19
j_call: TRBJ2-4
clone_size: NA
cdr3_aa: CASSMLAGGGTAKNIQYF

v_call: TRBV5-4
j_call: TRBJ2-5
clone_size: NA
cdr3_aa: CASSLGRAQETQYF

v_call: TRBV5-1
j_call: TRBJ2-3
clone_size: NA
cdr3_aa: CASRDSGGATDTQYF

v_call: TRBV7-6
j_call: TRBJ2-2
clone_size: NA
cdr3_aa: CASSLVAGTGAGELFF

v_call: TRBV7-6
j_call: TRBJ1-2
clone_size: NA
cdr3_aa: CASSLNSNYGYTF

v_call: TRBV6-1
j_call: TRBJ2-7
clone_size: NA
cdr3_aa: CASKTGTLYEQYF

v_call: TRBV7-9
j_call: TRBJ1-1
clone_size: NA
cdr3_aa: CASSPLGDTEAFF

v_call: TRBV7-2
j_call: TRBJ1-4
clone_size: once
cdr3_aa: CASSLVKDGGKLFF

v_call: TRBV7-8
j_call: TRBJ2-1
clone_size: NA
cdr3_aa: CASSLVAGEQFF

v_call: TRBV5-6
j_call: TRBJ2-7
clone_size: NA
cdr3_aa: CASSLVGTPYEQYF

v_call: TRBV2
j_call: TRBJ1-1
clone_size: NA
cdr3_aa: CASRRTQNTEAFF

v_call: TRBV6-1
j_call: TRBJ1-5
clone_size: NA
cdr3_aa: CASSEVQASTYQPQHF

v_call: TRBV14
j_call: TRBJ2-7
clone_size: NA
cdr3_aa: CASSQDSKGTDEQYF

v_call: TRBV9
j_call: TRBJ2-7
clone_size: NA
cdr3_aa: CASSARGSYEQYF

v_call: TRBV28
j_call: TRBJ1-2
clone_size: NA
cdr3_aa: CASSFSTWDSYGYTF

v_call: TRBV2
j_call: TRBJ2-1
clone_size: once
cdr3_aa: CASSEPSGRHNEQFF

v_call: TRBV27
j_call: TRBJ2-5
clone_size: NA
cdr3_aa: CASSLKNRYQETQYF

v_call: TRBV27
j_call: TRBJ2-7
clone_size: NA
cdr3_aa: CASKPSGLIYEQYF

v_call: TRBV19
j_call: TRBJ1-5
clone_size: NA
cdr3_aa: CASSTILTGGNQPQHF

v_call: TRBV27
j_call: TRBJ2-7
clone_size: NA
cdr3_aa: CASSFRNRGSSGKSSYEQYF

v_call: TRBV6-4
j_call: TRBJ2-7
clone_size: NA
cdr3_aa: CASSGASALSGRAYEQYF

v_call: TRBV14
j_call: TRBJ2-7
clone_size: NA
cdr3_aa: CASSHKLKSSYEQYF

v_call: TRBV6-5
j_call: TRBJ1-1
clone_size: NA
cdr3_aa: CASSFDRATEAFF

v_call: TRBV29-1
j_call: TRBJ2-5
clone_size: NA
cdr3_aa: CSVEDTGLQETQYF

v_call: TRBV7-8
j_call: TRBJ2-2
clone_size: NA
cdr3_aa: CASSLGSGDTGELFF

v_call: TRBV7-2
j_call: TRBJ2-1
clone_size: NA
cdr3_aa: CASSFGLAEYNEQFF

v_call: TRBV27
j_call: TRBJ1-6
clone_size: NA
cdr3_aa: CASSLQGRGSPLHF

v_call: TRBV6-5
j_call: TRBJ2-5
clone_size: NA
cdr3_aa: CASSFRVEETQYF

v_call: TRBV5-6
j_call: TRBJ1-5
clone_size: NA
cdr3_aa: CASSSGTSNQPQHF

v_call: TRBV6-5
j_call: TRBJ2-7
clone_size: NA
cdr3_aa: CASSYSRDRSSEQYF

v_call: TRBV19
j_call: TRBJ2-2
clone_size: NA
cdr3_aa: CASSGTDTGELFF

v_call: TRBV5-4
j_call: TRBJ2-1
clone_size: NA
cdr3_aa: CASSTGHSNSYNEQFF

v_call: TRBV2
j_call: TRBJ2-7
clone_size: NA
cdr3_aa: CASSENTEQYF

v_call: TRBV11-2
j_call: TRBJ1-2
clone_size: NA
cdr3_aa: CASSPGTVKSGYTF